This T cell receptor beta chain was documented in a study of T cell responses to AZD1222 COVID-19 vaccine. Study conclusions and caveats: Scientists sampled the repertoires only once the peak T cell response had passed.

The CDR3 is 17 amino acids. The germline V gene has CDR1 SGDLS and CDR2 YYNGEE. Trimming shortened V by 0 bases and J by 5 bases, and 18 bases separated the two germline ends. Sequencing used immunoSEQ multiplex PCR; TCRdb keeps in-frame clones, though not all of them. Here the sample spans 130,000 to 150,000 clones, 92% being singletons. This clone was picked up one time. The antigen is unknown. Sequenced material: peripheral blood, taken on day 0 of AZD1222 vaccination. This TCR derives from an adult in good health. V usage is TRBV9 and J usage is TRBJ2-1; perhaps TRBD2 as D (5 bases). This chain's CDR3 is CASSVAFPGIGDNEQFF. The CDR3 bases are TGTGCCAGCAGCGTAGCCTTTCCGGGAATTGGGGACAATGAGCAGTTCTTC.